One and the same sample provided the 10 T cell receptor beta chains below, sequenced in a study of CD8+CD57+ T cells in acquired aplastic anemia (dated by TCRdb to the late 2010s). Expansion of CD8+CD57+ cells had been shown by flow cytometry in the patients chosen for sequencing. The sequencer listed for this sample is Illumina HiSeq 2000. Genomic DNA served as template for TCR beta VDJ combination and CDR3 sequence profiling. Through fastp at Q25 and MiXCR, TCRdb rebuilt clones from the public reads, retaining in-frame beta chains. Rows are unified per CDR3 protein, each entry keeping the most common DNA and genes. The sample records approximately 260,000 distinct CDR3 sequences, approximately 86% of which are singletons. The ten most abundant clones make up less than 50% of the sample. The sequenced sample consisted of sorted CD4+, CD8+, or CD8+CD57+ T cells (not recorded which) from PBMCs. These receptors originate from a human donor with aplastic anemia.

The gene calls are TRBV19 and TRBJ1-3; perhaps TRBD1 as D (5 bases). CDR3 length: 13 residues. The V gene's germline CDR1 is LNHDA and CDR2 SQIVND (reference sequence). V lost 7 bases and J lost 0, with 7 bases in between. For the CDR3, the DNA is TGTGCCAGTAAGGGGAGCTCTGGAAACACCATATATTTT. Amino acid sequence: CASKGSSGNTIYF.

The sample holds one count of this clonotype. No conserved phenylalanine or tryptophan ends this CDR3, so it is likely a read error. It is unclear where the CDR3 begins or ends on the DNA, so no DNA is shown, and the CDR3 is as TCRdb lists it. CDR3 loop: CASSLAGAADHGY. V usage is TRBV7-2 and J usage is TRBJ2-3; the table's D call of TRBD1 was not tested on the DNA. The CDR3 adds up to 13 amino acids, both ends counted. Germline V gene lookup returns CDR1 SGHTA and CDR2 FQGNSA.

The rearrangement uses TRBV7-8 and TRBJ2-7; no clear D gene. CDR3 size: 18 residues. V lost 2 bases, J lost 4 bases, and 24 bases lay in between. Germline V gene data show CDR1 as SGHVS and CDR2 as FQNEAQ. DNA of the CDR3: TGTGCCAGCAGCTTACAGGCAGATGGCGATACCCATTCTTACGAGCAGTACGTC. It yields the protein CASSLQADGDTHSYEQYV.

A note on this clonotype: Relative to the germline gene, one junction end is altered; a read error may explain this. The CDR3 sequence: CASSLAPDAAAQSF. CDR3 DNA: TGTGCCAGCAGCTTAGCGCCAGATGCCGCAGCGCAGTCCTTT. The J gene is TRBJ2-3, the V gene TRBV7-8, with D uncertain. The CDR3 extends over 14 amino acids. Germline-derived CDR1 and CDR2 are SGHVS and FQNEAQ. Variable domain in full (rest from reference TRBV7-8 and TRBJ2-3): GAGVSQSPRYKVAKRGQDVALRCDPISGHVSLFWYQQALGQGPEFLTYFQNEAQLDKSGLPSDRFFAERPEGSVSTLKIQRTQQEDSAVYLCASSLAPDAAAQSFGPGTRLTVL.

The genes are TRBV7-4 and TRBJ2-1, with no clear D. Matching the DNA end better, TRBJ2-5 makes the J call doubtful. Germline values: CDR1 SGHVT, CDR2 SQSDAQ. CDR3 size: 12 residues. This CDR3 is CASSPSAETQYF. The CDR3 DNA follows: TGTGCCAGCAGCCCATCAGCAGAGACCCAGTACTTC.

This clonotype showed up many times. The rearrangement joins TRBV7-6 to TRBJ2-6; 9 bases fit TRBD2. Trimming cost V 1 base and J 2 bases; bases outside gene matches: 9. This CDR3 spans 19 amino acids. Germline values: CDR1 SGHVS, CDR2 FNYEAQ. The CDR3 nucleotides read TGTGCCAGCAGCTTAGGTATAGCGGGGGACACCCCTGGGGCCAACGTCCTGACTTTC. It specifies CASSLGIAGDTPGANVLTF.

Turning to this clonotype: Relative to the germline gene, one junction end is altered; a read error may explain this. This sequence joins TRBV7-3 and TRBJ2-3; 8 nucleotides line up with TRBD1. The CDR3 sequence is 14 residues long. Germline CDR1 is SGHTA and CDR2 is FQGTGA. The DNA of the CDR3 is TGTGCCAGCAGCTACAGGGGGGAGCCATACAATGAGCATTTT. This gives the protein CASSYRGEPYNEHF. Using reference TRBV7-3 and TRBJ2-3 for the parts outside the CDR3, the full variable domain is GAGVSQTPSNKVTEKGKYVELRCDPISGHTALYWYRQSLGQGPEFLIYFQGTGAADDSGLPNDRFFAVRPEGSVSTLKIQRTERGDSAVYLCASSYRGEPYNEHFGPGTRLTVL.

In regard to this clonotype: Compared with germline, one end of the junction differs, possibly owing to a read error. The rearrangement links TRBV7-9 to TRBJ1-2; D remains unclear. The CDR3 covers 15 residues. CDR1 and CDR2 (germline): SEHNR, FQNEAQ (reference sequence). The CDR3 region is CASSQVRGPLYCYTF. CDR3 DNA: TGCGCCAGCAGCCAAGTCAGAGGGCCCCTCTATTGCTACACCTTC.

Here the CDR3 reads CASSLCTGDTQYF. For the CDR3, the DNA is TGTGCCAGCAGCTTATGTACGGGGGATACGCAGTATTTT. This chain uses TRBV11-3 with TRBJ2-3; tentative D call: TRBD2 (5 bases). The germline V gene encodes CDR1 SGHNT and CDR2 YENEEA. Trimming stripped 2 bases from V and 6 bases from J, with 9 bases between. CDR3 length: 13 residues. Full variable domain (missing parts from reference TRBV11-3 and TRBJ2-3): EAGVVQSPRYKIIEKKQPVAFWCNPISGHNTLYWYLQNLGQGPELLIRYENEEAVDDSQLPKDRFSAERLKGVDSTLKIQPAELGDSAVYLCASSLCTGDTQYFGPGTRLTVL.

J is TRBJ2-3 and V is TRBV9; 10 bases are shared with TRBD2. This CDR3 contains 14 residues. CDR1 and CDR2 from the germline V gene are SGDLS and YYNGEE. V lost 4 bases to trimming and J lost 14 bases; unmatched junction nucleotides: 13. Here the CDR3 reads CASSLAGGSTETYF. The CDR3 DNA is TGTGCCAGCAGCTTAGCGGGAGGTAGCACTGAGACGTATTTT.